This TCR beta chain came from a study of cytomegalovirus exposure and HLA in healthy donors. Overall study findings and caveats: Among CMV-associated TCR beta chains, most appeared HLA-restricted in a later analysis. A list of 164 TCR beta chains associated with cytomegalovirus was given.

With respect to this clone: The antigen is undetermined.

The germline V gene encodes CDR1 SGHAT and CDR2 FQNNGV. CDR3 size: 16 residues. J gave up 4 bases and V 4 bases, and 13 bases lay outside the gene matches. The PCR contained 60 Vbeta and 13 Jbeta primers. Generated by immunoSEQ multiplex PCR, the TCRdb table keeps only in-frame clones and is missing some. The profile shows some 150,000 clones, over 75% of them singletons. The chain uses TRBV11-2 and TRBJ2-7; 7 bases fit TRBD1. The receptor was isolated from a man aged 35 to 55 in good health and CMV-seronegative. Sequencing input: PBMCs. The DNA for the CDR3 is TGTGCCAGCAGCTACGGCAATAAGGGGGCGGTTTACGAGCAGTACTTC. Its protein is CASSYGNKGAVYEQYF.